These 14 T cell receptor beta chains came from one sample sequenced in a study of naive CD8 T cells in extremely preterm neonates. Measured with immunoSEQ multiplex PCR; TCRdb has only the in-frame clones, and not every one. Of thousands of clones listed, 97% are singletons. The material sequenced was naive CD8+ T cells from blood. These receptor sequences come from a human donor in good health.

The V call is TRBV7-9, the J call TRBJ2-2; 13 nucleotides align to TRBD2. Germline values: CDR1 SEHNR, CDR2 FQNEAQ (reference sequence). The junction had 4 bases not matched to a gene; V was cut back by 3 bases and J by 3 bases. The CDR3 spans 17 residues. For the CDR3, the DNA is TGTGCCAGCAGCTTTTCGGGACTAGCGGGACACACCGGGGAGCTGTTTTTT. Encoded protein: CASSFSGLAGHTGELFF.

CDR3 DNA: TGTGCCAGCAGCCCCGAAGGAGTAACTAACTATGGCTACACCTTC. Its protein is CASSPEGVTNYGYTF. The chain has TRBV5-5 and TRBJ1-2; D unclear. Germline CDR1 reads SGHKS; CDR2 reads YYEKEE (reference sequence). The CDR3 runs to 15 residues. With 4 bases removed from V and 0 bases from J, the gap between germline ends came to 13 bases.

The CDR3 DNA reads TGCGCCAGCAGCCCAAGGACTAGCGGCGAGCAGTACTTC. Amino acid sequence: CASSPRTSGEQYF. V and J are TRBV4-1 and TRBJ2-7; 10 bases agree with TRBD2. Trimming took 4 bases from V and 6 from J; bases not matched to a gene: 3. This CDR3 has 13 amino acids. The germline V gene encodes CDR1 MGHRA and CDR2 YSYEKL.

This chain links TRBV7-8 with TRBJ2-1; 11 bases match TRBD2. Germline V CDR1 and CDR2: SGHVS, FQNEAQ. This CDR3 spans 17 amino acids. The V gene end was trimmed by 6 bases and the J gene end by 8 bases; junction bases not matched to a gene: 15. CDR3 protein: CASRQGTSGRVVDEQFF. Written as DNA, the CDR3 is TGTGCCAGCAGGCAGGGGACTAGCGGAAGGGTTGTAGATGAGCAGTTCTTC.

In this sample, this clone turned up once. The CDR3 region has the DNA TGTGCCAGCAGCTCTATGACTAGCGGGTCCTACGAGCAGTACGTC. This gives the protein CASSSMTSGSYEQYV. The chain is built from TRBV5-5 and TRBJ2-7, with 10 bases that match TRBD2. The V gene's germline CDR1 is SGHKS and CDR2 YYEKEE (reference sequence). V was clipped by 3 bases and J by 1 base; unmatched bases: 4. The CDR3 has 15 amino acids.

The table lists this clone with a count of one. The chain is built from TRBV19 and TRBJ1-6; weak D call: TRBD1 (5 bases). CDR1 is LNHDA, CDR2 SQIVND, per germline (reference sequence). The CDR3 is 16 amino acids. The V and J ends lost 8 bases and 4 bases respectively, with 18 bases between them. The CDR3 DNA reads TGTGCCAGTCGAGATACCGTAGGGGCTTATAATTCACCCCTCCACTTT. Amino acid sequence: CASRDTVGAYNSPLHF.

V usage is TRBV6-5 and J usage is TRBJ1-1; D may be TRBD1 (5 bases). V was clipped by 7 bases and J by 4 bases, with 19 bases between them. From germline, CDR1 is MNHEY and CDR2 SVGAGI. The CDR3 is 15 amino acids. The CDR3 region is CASILRGTRGTEAFF. CDR3 bases: TGTGCCAGCATCCTCCGGGGGACTCGGGGCACTGAAGCTTTCTTT.

This chain joins TRBV4-1 and TRBJ1-1, with 9 nucleotides matching TRBD1. This CDR3 comprises 15 residues. Trimming took 1 base from V and 1 from J; bases not matched to a gene: 1. Germline V gene sequence: CDR1 MGHRA, CDR2 YSYEKL. The CDR3: CASSQGTGENTEAFF. DNA of the CDR3: TGCGCCAGCAGCCAAGGGACAGGGGAGAACACTGAAGCTTTCTTT.

The chain couples TRBV14 to TRBJ2-3; TRBD2 is a possible D gene (5 bases). The CDR3 is 13 amino acids. Germline assignment: CDR1 SGHDN and CDR2 FVKESK. Trimming removed 4 bases at V and 4 bases at J, with 9 bases between. The CDR3 region is CASSRRGSDTQYF. The CDR3 nucleotides are TGTGCCAGCAGCCGCCGGGGATCAGATACGCAGTATTTT.

The chain combines TRBV4-2 with TRBJ1-5; weak D call: TRBD1 (5 bases). Trimming cost V 4 bases and J 2 bases, with 15 bases left between them. CDR3 length: 16 residues. Germline CDR1 reads LGHNA; CDR2 reads YNFKEQ. The chain's CDR3 is CASSRKVGDGNQPQHF. CDR3 nucleotide sequence: TGTGCCAGCAGCCGAAAAGTAGGGGATGGCAATCAGCCCCAGCATTTT.

The chain combines TRBV15 with TRBJ2-5; 9 bases fit TRBD1. The CDR3 extends over 15 amino acids. V shed 3 bases and J 5 bases; nucleotides not matched to a gene: 7. Germline V gene lookup returns CDR1 LNHNV and CDR2 YYDKDF (reference sequence). The CDR3 region is CATSSGGTGRETQYF. The CDR3 nucleotides are TGTGCCACCAGCAGTGGGGGGACAGGGAGGGAGACCCAGTACTTC.

V and J are TRBV4-1 and TRBJ2-7; tentative D call: TRBD2 (5 bases). V was cut by 2 bases and J by 2 bases, with 10 bases left in between. The CDR3 runs to 14 residues. CDR1 is MGHRA, CDR2 YSYEKL, per germline. Here the CDR3 reads CASSQQRETYEQYF. CDR3 sequence (DNA): TGCGCCAGCAGCCAACAGAGGGAAACCTACGAGCAGTACTTC.

CDR3 DNA: TGTGCCAGCAGTGCCGGGACAGGGGCATACAATGAGCAGTTCTTC. As protein: CASSAGTGAYNEQFF. The chain has TRBV27 and TRBJ2-1; TRBD1 matches at 10 bases. Germline V gives CDR1 MNHEY, CDR2 SMNVEV (reference sequence). With 5 bases clipped from V and 4 bases from J, the junction kept 5 bases outside the gene matches. The CDR3 is made up of 15 amino acids.

The chain links TRBV27 to TRBJ1-6, with 10 bases fitting TRBD1. CDR1 MNHEY and CDR2 SMNVEV come from the germline V gene (reference sequence). With V trimmed by 3 bases and J by 7 bases, 6 bases remained unmatched. This CDR3 is 16 amino acids long. The CDR3 DNA sequence: TGTGCCAGCAGTTTTGGCCGGGACAGGGGCAATTCACCCCTCCACTTT. This encodes CASSFGRDRGNSPLHF.